These 23 T cell receptor beta chains share one sample of origin, sequenced in a study of blood T cell repertoires in COVID-19. Generated by immunoSEQ multiplex PCR, the TCRdb table keeps only in-frame clones and is missing some. The sample contains 150,000 or so clones, roughly nine tenths of which appear only once. Sequencing input: peripheral blood. The source is a man in his fifties or sixties with active or convalescent COVID-19.

This clone occurred a few times. The rearrangement links TRBV4-1 to TRBJ1-2, with 8 bases matching TRBD1. V dropped 3 bases and J dropped 0; count of bases not matched to a gene: 0. Germline loops: CDR1 MGHRA, CDR2 YSYEKL. CDR3 length: 14 amino acids. CDR3 sequence: CASSQGQANYGYTF. Here the CDR3 DNA reads TGCGCCAGCAGCCAGGGACAGGCTAACTATGGCTACACCTTC.

This clone has a single count. This rearrangement joins TRBV27 to TRBJ2-5, with 8 bases identical to TRBD1. The CDR3 has 15 amino acids. Germline loops: CDR1 MNHEY, CDR2 SMNVEV (reference sequence). Germline trimming cut 5 bases from V and 2 bases from J; bases unmatched to any gene: 7. The CDR3 DNA reads as TGTGCCAGCAGTCCTTGGGGACAGGAACAAGAGACCCAGTACTTC. Translating gives CASSPWGQEQETQYF.

The rearrangement joins TRBV7-8 to TRBJ2-7; 11 nucleotides align to TRBD2. The CDR3 covers 15 residues. Per the germline V gene, CDR1 is SGHVS and CDR2 is FQNEAQ. The ends lost 5 bases at V and 4 bases at J; junction bases unmatched: 7. The DNA for the CDR3 is TGTGCCAGCAGCGTAGAAGGACTAGCGGGTTACGAGCAGTACTTC. It yields the protein CASSVEGLAGYEQYF.

J is TRBJ1-1 and V is TRBV29-1, with TRBD1 matching over 10 bases. The V gene end was trimmed by 4 bases and the J gene end by 3 bases; junction bases not matched to a gene: 2. In germline, CDR1 is SQVTM, CDR2 ANQGSEA. The CDR3 length is 13 residues. The CDR3 region is CSVAGQGDTEAFF. CDR3 nucleotide sequence: TGCAGCGTTGCTGGACAGGGGGACACTGAAGCTTTCTTT. The full variable domain, completed using reference TRBV29-1 and TRBJ1-1, is SAVISQKPSRDICQRGTSLTIQCQVDSQVTMMFWYRQQPGQSLTLIATANQGSEATYESGFVIDKFPISRPNLTFSTLTVSNMSPEDSSIYLCSVAGQGDTEAFFGQGTRLTVV.

The rearrangement uses TRBV27 and TRBJ2-7, with 8 bases fitting TRBD1. The CDR3 loop spans 14 amino acids. Per the germline V gene, CDR1 is MNHEY and CDR2 is SMNVEV (reference sequence). V was clipped by 6 bases and J by 7 bases; unmatched bases: 11. In nucleotides, the CDR3 is TGTGCCAGCAGCCCCGCGGACAGGGTTCGAGAGCAGTACTTC. Translating gives CASSPADRVREQYF.

This clone has a single count. The CDR3: CSVEIGDRVVGEQFF. In DNA form, the CDR3 reads TGCAGCGTTGAGATAGGGGACAGGGTGGTTGGTGAGCAGTTCTTC. V is TRBV29-1 and J is TRBJ2-1, with 9 nucleotides matching TRBD1. The germline CDR1 and CDR2 sequences are SQVTM and ANQGSEA. The CDR3 consists of 15 residues. The V gene end was trimmed by 3 bases and the J gene end by 9 bases; junction bases not matched to a gene: 12.

The chain is built from TRBV11-2 and TRBJ2-6, with a possible D match to TRBD1 (6 bases). The CDR3 has 17 amino acids. Germline-derived CDR1 and CDR2 are SGHAT and FQNNGV. Trimming removed 5 bases from V and 2 bases from J, with 16 bases in between. The CDR3 sequence: CASSQNRVRTGANVLTF. In DNA, the CDR3 is TGTGCCAGCAGCCAAAACAGGGTCAGGACTGGGGCCAACGTCCTGACTTTC.

The chain employs TRBV30 and TRBJ2-1, with D unclear. Germline CDR1 is GTSNPN and CDR2 is SVGIG (reference sequence). The length of the CDR3 is 11 residues. Trimming cost V 3 bases and J 8 bases, with 8 bases left between them. The CDR3 DNA follows: TGTGCCTGGAGCTCACTGGATGAGCAGTTCTTC. Its translation is CAWSSLDEQFF.

The chain has TRBV7-2 and TRBJ1-6, with D unclear. Trimming took off 6 bases at V and 0 bases at J, with 9 bases between the two ends. Germline values: CDR1 SGHTA, CDR2 FQGNSA. The length of the CDR3 is 15 residues. The CDR3 coding sequence is TGTGCCAGCAGGGTTGTTAGCTCCTATAATTCACCCCTCCACTTT. This encodes CASRVVSSYNSPLHF.

V and J are TRBV11-2 and TRBJ2-4; possibly TRBD1 for D (6 bases). V lost 2 bases and J 7 bases, leaving 15 bases between the germline ends. The germline V gene has CDR1 SGHAT and CDR2 FQNNGV. CDR3 size: 15 residues. The DNA of the CDR3 is TGTGCCAGCAGCTTAATAGCCGACAGGTCGAACATTCAGTACTTC. Amino acid sequence: CASSLIADRSNIQYF. The full variable domain, with the rest looked up from reference TRBV11-2 and TRBJ2-4, is EAGVAQSPRYKIIEKRQSVAFWCNPISGHATLYWYQQILGQGPKLLIQFQNNGVVDDSQLPKDRFSAERLKGVDSTLKIQPAKLEDSAVYLCASSLIADRSNIQYFGAGTRLSVL.

V and J are TRBV6-5 and TRBJ2-7, with D unclear. The CDR3 consists of 13 residues. CDR1 MNHEY and CDR2 SVGAGI come from the germline V gene. V was clipped by 4 bases and J by 2 bases, with 9 bases between them. CDR3 protein: CASSSTVAYEQYF. The CDR3 nucleotides read TGTGCCAGCAGTTCCACAGTTGCCTACGAGCAGTACTTC.

This clone was recorded once. The CDR3 DNA sequence: TGTGCCAGCAGAACTCTGGGGCAGGGTGCGTACGAGCAGTACTTC. This translates into CASRTLGQGAYEQYF. The chain has TRBV27 and TRBJ2-7; D is perhaps TRBD1 (5 bases). The V end was cut by 6 bases, the J end by 4 bases, with 19 bases between. Germline CDR1 reads MNHEY; CDR2 reads SMNVEV (reference sequence). The CDR3 has 15 amino acids.

The CDR3 region has the DNA TGTGCCAGCAGCGACGGGACTAGCGGGAGAAATGAGCAGTTCTTC. Its translation is CASSDGTSGRNEQFF. This chain uses TRBV6-5 with TRBJ2-1, with 14 bases lining up with TRBD2. The CDR3 sequence is 15 residues long. Germline CDR1 and CDR2: MNHEY and SVGAGI. The junction had 5 bases not matched to a gene; V was cut back by 6 bases and J by 7 bases.

The rearrangement uses TRBV3-1 (or the pseudogene TRBV3-2) and TRBJ2-7, with D maybe TRBD2 (5 bases). The ends were cut back, 5 bases at V and 2 bases at J, with 19 bases in the middle. Germline assignment: CDR1 LGHDT and CDR2 YNNKEL (reference sequence). This CDR3 spans 16 amino acids. CDR3 sequence reads: CASSARADHPAYEQYF. The CDR3 nucleotides are TGTGCCAGCAGCGCGCGGGCGGACCACCCCGCCTACGAGCAGTACTTC.

This chain links TRBV19 with TRBJ2-1; 8 nucleotides match TRBD2. The V gene end was trimmed by 5 bases and the J gene end by 8 bases; junction bases not matched to a gene: 11. Per germline, CDR1 LNHDA and CDR2 SQIVND (reference sequence). The CDR3 totals 15 residues. This chain's CDR3 is CASSLLRGAVDEQFF. CDR3 nucleotide sequence: TGTGCCAGTAGTCTCTTGCGGGGGGCGGTGGATGAGCAGTTCTTC.

The chain links TRBV24-1 to TRBJ2-1; 10 bases are a match to TRBD2. CDR1 and CDR2 from the germline V gene are KGHDR and SFDVKD. The V segment lost 7 bases and the J segment 5 bases; nucleotides outside the gene matches: 10. There are 16 residues in the CDR3. The CDR3 reads CATSQTSGYGNNEQFF. CDR3 nucleotides: TGTGCCACCAGCCAGACTAGCGGGTACGGAAACAATGAGCAGTTCTTC.

The chain couples TRBV5-1 to TRBJ1-3, with 7 bases fitting TRBD1. Unmatched junction bases numbered 4, after V lost 4 bases and J lost 3 bases. The CDR3 extends over 14 amino acids. CDR1 is SGHRS and CDR2 is YFSETQ in the germline V gene. CDR3 DNA: TGCGCCAGCAGCGTGGGACAGCATGGAAACACCATATATTTT. It is translated as CASSVGQHGNTIYF.

J is TRBJ1-2 and V is TRBV19; D is unclear. The V and J ends lost 0 bases and 5 bases respectively, with 7 bases between them. The germline V gene encodes CDR1 LNHDA and CDR2 SQIVND (reference sequence). The CDR3 contains 13 residues. CDR3 protein: CASSIDWQYGYTF. CDR3 nucleotide sequence: TGTGCCAGTAGTATAGACTGGCAATATGGCTACACCTTC. Full variable domain (remainder filled in from reference TRBV19 and TRBJ1-2): DGGITQSPKYLFRKEGQNVTLSCEQNLNHDAMYWYRQDPGQGLRLIYYSQIVNDFQKGDIAEGYSVSREKKESFPLTVTSAQKNPTAFYLCASSIDWQYGYTFGSGTRLTVV.

The V and J genes are TRBV30 and TRBJ2-2; TRBD2 matches at 9 bases. J gave up 5 bases and V 4 bases, and 2 bases lay outside the gene matches. CDR1 GTSNPN and CDR2 SVGIG come from the germline V gene (reference sequence). This CDR3 contains 13 residues. The CDR3 reads CAWTTSGTGELFF. In DNA form, the CDR3 reads TGTGCCTGGACGACTAGCGGTACCGGGGAGCTGTTTTTT.

The chain is built from TRBV19 and TRBJ2-1; 8 bases line up with TRBD2. This CDR3 spans 15 amino acids. V lost 5 bases, J lost 8 bases, and 11 bases stayed unmatched. Germline CDR1 is LNHDA and CDR2 is SQIVND (reference sequence). The CDR3 nucleotides are TGTGCCAGTAGTTCGGCGGGAGGCTCGTCCGATGAGCAGTTCTTC. Translation gives CASSSAGGSSDEQFF.

The chain joins TRBV7-6 to TRBJ2-5; the D is unclear. V lost 2 bases and J 1 base, leaving 8 bases between the germline ends. Germline V gives CDR1 SGHVS, CDR2 FNYEAQ. The CDR3 runs 14 residues. CDR3 protein: CASSLSLIQETQYF. In DNA, the CDR3 is TGTGCCAGCAGCTTATCGTTAATCCAAGAGACCCAGTACTTC.

The chain joins TRBV19 to TRBJ1-2; D uncertain. The germline V gene has CDR1 LNHDA and CDR2 SQIVND (reference sequence). Trimming took 7 bases from V and 5 from J, leaving 11 bases between them. The CDR3 length is 12 residues. The CDR3 sequence: CASNSKRYGYTF. The CDR3 DNA reads as TGTGCCAGTAACAGCAAAAGGTATGGCTACACCTTC. Full variable domain (remainder filled in from reference TRBV19 and TRBJ1-2): DGGITQSPKYLFRKEGQNVTLSCEQNLNHDAMYWYRQDPGQGLRLIYYSQIVNDFQKGDIAEGYSVSREKKESFPLTVTSAQKNPTAFYLCASNSKRYGYTFGSGTRLTVV.

The rearrangement joins TRBV6-4 to TRBJ1-3; the match to TRBD1 covers 7 bases. V was pared by 2 bases and J by 2 bases, with 3 bases of the junction left unmatched. CDR1 is MRHNA, CDR2 SNTAGT, per germline. There are 15 residues in the CDR3. CDR3 nucleotide sequence: TGTGCCAGCAGTGACCGACAGGGTACTGGAAACACCATATATTTT. This gives the protein CASSDRQGTGNTIYF.